One TCR beta chain is described in this entry. Its matching antigen is unknown. The data were obtained in a study of CD8+ T cells in alopecia areata. Turning to the study itself: Those patients who were treated received oral tofacitinib, which was given at 5 to 10 mg twice daily for moderate-to-severe alopecia areata.

RNA, once extracted, was reverse transcribed into cDNA for use as the sequencing template. Only in-frame clones appear in the TCRdb table, and some are missing; sequencing was by immunoSEQ multiplex PCR. Among 180,000 or so clones listed, approximately 49% were seen once. The V gene's germline CDR1 is LNHDA and CDR2 SQIVND (reference sequence). CDR3 length equals 14 residues. With 0 bases removed from V and 4 bases from J, the gap between germline ends came to 7 bases. Broader study findings: Just one nonresponder means the tie between baseline CD8+ expansion and response stays uncertain. Elevated clonality characterized lesional scalp relative to normal scalp, particularly in alopecia totalis/universalis. Scalp and blood retained many expanded lesional clones during tofacitinib.

Treatment denoted: oral pan-JAK inhibitor, 5-10 mg twice daily. The rearrangement joins TRBV19 to TRBJ1-5; no clear D. The source material was CD8+ T cells sorted from blood, sampled around week 54, from a patient treated with tofacitinib. The clonotype comes from a human donor with alopecia areata. CDR3 in DNA: TGTGCCAGTAGTATAGATCTAGAAAATCAGCCCCAGCATTTT. As protein: CASSIDLENQPQHF. The full variable domain, rest sourced from reference TRBV19 and TRBJ1-5, is DGGITQSPKYLFRKEGQNVTLSCEQNLNHDAMYWYRQDPGQGLRLIYYSQIVNDFQKGDIAEGYSVSREKKESFPLTVTSAQKNPTAFYLCASSIDLENQPQHFGDGTRLSIL.